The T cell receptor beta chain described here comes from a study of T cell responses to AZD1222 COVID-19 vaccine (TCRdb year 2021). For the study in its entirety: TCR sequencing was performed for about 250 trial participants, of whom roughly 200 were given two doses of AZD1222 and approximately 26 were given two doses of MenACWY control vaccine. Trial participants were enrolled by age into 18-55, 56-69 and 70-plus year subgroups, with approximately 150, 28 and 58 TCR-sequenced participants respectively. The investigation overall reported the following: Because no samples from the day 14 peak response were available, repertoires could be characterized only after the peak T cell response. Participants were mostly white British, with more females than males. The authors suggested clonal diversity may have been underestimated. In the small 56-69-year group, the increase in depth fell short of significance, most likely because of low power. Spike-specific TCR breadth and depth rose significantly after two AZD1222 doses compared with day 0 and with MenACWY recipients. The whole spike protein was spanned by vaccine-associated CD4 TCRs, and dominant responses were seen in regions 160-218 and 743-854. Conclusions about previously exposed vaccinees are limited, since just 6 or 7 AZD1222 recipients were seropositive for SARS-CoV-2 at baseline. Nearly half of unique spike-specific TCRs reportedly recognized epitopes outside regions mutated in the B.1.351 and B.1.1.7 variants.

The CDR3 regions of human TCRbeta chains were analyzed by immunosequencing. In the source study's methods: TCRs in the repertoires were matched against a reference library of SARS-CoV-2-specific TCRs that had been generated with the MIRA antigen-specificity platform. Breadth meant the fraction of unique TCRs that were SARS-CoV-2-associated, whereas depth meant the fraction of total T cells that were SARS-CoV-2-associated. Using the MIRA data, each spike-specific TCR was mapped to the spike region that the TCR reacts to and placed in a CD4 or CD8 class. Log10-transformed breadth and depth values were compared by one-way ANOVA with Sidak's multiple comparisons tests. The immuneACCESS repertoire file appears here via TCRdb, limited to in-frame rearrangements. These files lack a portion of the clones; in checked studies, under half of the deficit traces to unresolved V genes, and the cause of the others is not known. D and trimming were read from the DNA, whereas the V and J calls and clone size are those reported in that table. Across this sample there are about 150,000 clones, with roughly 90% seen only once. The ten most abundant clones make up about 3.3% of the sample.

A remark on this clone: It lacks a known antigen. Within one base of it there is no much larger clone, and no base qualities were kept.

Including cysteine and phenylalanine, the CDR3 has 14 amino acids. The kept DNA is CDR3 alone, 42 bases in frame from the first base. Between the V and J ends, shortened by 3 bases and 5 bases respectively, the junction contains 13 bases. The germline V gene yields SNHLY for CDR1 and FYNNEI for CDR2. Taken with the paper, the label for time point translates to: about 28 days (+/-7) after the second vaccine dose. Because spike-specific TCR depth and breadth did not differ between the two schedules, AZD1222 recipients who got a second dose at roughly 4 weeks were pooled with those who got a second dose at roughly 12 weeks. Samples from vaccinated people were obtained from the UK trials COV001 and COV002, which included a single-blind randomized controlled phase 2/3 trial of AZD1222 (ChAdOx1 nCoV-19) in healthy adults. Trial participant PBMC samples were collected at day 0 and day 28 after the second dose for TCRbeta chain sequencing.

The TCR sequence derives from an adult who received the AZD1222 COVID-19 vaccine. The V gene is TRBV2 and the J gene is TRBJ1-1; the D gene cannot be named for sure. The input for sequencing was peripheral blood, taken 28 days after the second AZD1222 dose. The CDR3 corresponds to CASSEVQVWTEAFF. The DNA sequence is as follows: TGTGCCAGCAGTGAGGTCCAGGTTTGGACTGAAGCTTTCTTT.